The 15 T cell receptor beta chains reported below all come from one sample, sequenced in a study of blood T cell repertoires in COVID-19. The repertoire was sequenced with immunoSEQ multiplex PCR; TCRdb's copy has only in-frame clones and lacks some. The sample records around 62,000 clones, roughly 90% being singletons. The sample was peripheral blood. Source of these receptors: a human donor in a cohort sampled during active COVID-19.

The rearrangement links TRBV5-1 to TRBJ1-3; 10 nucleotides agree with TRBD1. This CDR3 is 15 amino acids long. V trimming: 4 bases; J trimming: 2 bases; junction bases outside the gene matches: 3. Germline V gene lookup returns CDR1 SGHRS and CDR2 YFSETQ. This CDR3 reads CASSGDRGAGNTIYF. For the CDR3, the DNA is TGCGCCAGCAGCGGGGACAGGGGCGCTGGAAACACCATATATTTT.

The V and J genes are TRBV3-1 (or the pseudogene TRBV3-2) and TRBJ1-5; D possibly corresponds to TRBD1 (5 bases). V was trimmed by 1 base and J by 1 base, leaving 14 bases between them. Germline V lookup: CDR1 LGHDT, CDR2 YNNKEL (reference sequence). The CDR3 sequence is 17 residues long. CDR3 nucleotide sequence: TGTGCCAGCAGCCAAGTAATCGGGGGACCCAGCAATCAGCCCCAGCATTTT. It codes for CASSQVIGGPSNQPQHF.

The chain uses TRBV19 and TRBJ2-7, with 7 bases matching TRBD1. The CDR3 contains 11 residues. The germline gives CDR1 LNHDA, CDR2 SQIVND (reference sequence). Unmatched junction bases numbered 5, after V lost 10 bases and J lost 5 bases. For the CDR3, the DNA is TGTGCCACCCGACAGGGTAACGAGCAGTACTTC. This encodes CATRQGNEQYF.

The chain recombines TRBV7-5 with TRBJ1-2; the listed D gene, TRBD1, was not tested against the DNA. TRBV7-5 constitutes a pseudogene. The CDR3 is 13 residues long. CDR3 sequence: CARSPGVGYGYTF. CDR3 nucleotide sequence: TGTGCCAGAAGCCCAGGGGTTGGGTATGGCTACACCTTC.

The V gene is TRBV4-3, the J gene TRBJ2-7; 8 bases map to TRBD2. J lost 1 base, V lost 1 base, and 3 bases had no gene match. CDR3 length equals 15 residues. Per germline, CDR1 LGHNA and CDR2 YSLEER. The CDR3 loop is CASSQGGLGSYEQYF. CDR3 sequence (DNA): TGCGCCAGCAGCCAAGGGGGACTAGGGTCCTACGAGCAGTACTTC.

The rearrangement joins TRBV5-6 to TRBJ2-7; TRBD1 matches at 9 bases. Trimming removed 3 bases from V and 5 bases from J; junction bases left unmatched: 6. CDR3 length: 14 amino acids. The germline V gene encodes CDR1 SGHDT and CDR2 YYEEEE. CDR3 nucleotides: TGTGCCAGCAGCTGGGGGACAGGGCTCCACGAGCAGTACTTC. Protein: CASSWGTGLHEQYF.

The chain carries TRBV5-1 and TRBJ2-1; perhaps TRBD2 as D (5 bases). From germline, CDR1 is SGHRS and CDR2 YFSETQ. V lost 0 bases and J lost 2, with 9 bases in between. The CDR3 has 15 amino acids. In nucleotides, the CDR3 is TGCGCCAGCAGCTTGGTCGCCGGGACCTACAATGAGCAGTTCTTC. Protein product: CASSLVAGTYNEQFF.

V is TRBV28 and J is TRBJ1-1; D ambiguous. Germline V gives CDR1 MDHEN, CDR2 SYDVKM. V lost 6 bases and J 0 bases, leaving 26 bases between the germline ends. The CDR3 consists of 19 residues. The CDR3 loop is CASSPPGWQARALNTEAFF. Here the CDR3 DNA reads TGTGCCAGCAGCCCCCCGGGGTGGCAGGCTCGGGCACTGAACACTGAAGCTTTCTTT.

The CDR3 here is CASSLWAGGEKLFF. In DNA form, the CDR3 reads TGTGCCAGCAGCTTGTGGGCAGGGGGTGAAAAACTGTTTTTT. The gene calls are TRBV5-6 and TRBJ1-4; 7 nucleotides align to TRBD1. The length of the CDR3 is 14 residues. Germline CDR1 SGHDT, CDR2 YYEEEE. After removal of 1 base from V and 7 bases from J, the junction contained 4 bases not matched to a gene.

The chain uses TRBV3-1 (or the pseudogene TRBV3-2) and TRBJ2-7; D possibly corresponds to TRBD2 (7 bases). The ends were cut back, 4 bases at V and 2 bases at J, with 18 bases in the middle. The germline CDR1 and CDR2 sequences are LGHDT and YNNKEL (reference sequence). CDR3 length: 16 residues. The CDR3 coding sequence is TGTGCCAGCAGCCTACTTGGTGGGGGGGCTACCTACGAGCAGTACTTC. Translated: CASSLLGGGATYEQYF.

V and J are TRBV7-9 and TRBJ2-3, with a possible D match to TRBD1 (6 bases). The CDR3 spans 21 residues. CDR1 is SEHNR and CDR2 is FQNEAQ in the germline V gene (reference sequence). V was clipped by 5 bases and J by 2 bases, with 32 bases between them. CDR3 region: CASSTPTGLGVGRIYTDTQYF. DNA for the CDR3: TGTGCCAGCAGCACTCCGACAGGTTTGGGGGTCGGGCGAATTTACACAGATACGCAGTATTTT.

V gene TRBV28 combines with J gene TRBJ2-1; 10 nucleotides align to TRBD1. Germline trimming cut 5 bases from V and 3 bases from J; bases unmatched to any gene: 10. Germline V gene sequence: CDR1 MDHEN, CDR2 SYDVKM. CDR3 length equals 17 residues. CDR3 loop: CASSLVSGTGDYNEQFF. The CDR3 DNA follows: TGTGCCAGCAGTCTAGTATCCGGGACAGGGGACTACAATGAGCAGTTCTTC.

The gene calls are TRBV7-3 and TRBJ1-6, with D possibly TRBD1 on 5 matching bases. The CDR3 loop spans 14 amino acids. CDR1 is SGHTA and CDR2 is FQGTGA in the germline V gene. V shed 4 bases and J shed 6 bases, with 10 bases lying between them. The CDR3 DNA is TGTGCCAGCAGCTCGGGACTGAGTAATTCACCCCTCCACTTT. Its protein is CASSSGLSNSPLHF.

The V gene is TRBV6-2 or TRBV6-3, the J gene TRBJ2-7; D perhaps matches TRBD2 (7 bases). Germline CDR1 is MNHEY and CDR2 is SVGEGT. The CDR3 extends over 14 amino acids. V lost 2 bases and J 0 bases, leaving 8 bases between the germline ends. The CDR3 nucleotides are TGTGCCAGCAGTTACGGGGGGGCCTCCTACGAGCAGTACTTC. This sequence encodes CASSYGGASYEQYF.

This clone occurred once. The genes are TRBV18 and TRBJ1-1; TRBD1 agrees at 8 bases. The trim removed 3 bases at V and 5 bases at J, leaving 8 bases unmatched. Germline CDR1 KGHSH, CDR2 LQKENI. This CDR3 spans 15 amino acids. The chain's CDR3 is CASSPLQGARTEAFF. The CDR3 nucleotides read TGTGCCAGCTCACCCCTTCAGGGGGCGCGTACTGAAGCTTTCTTT. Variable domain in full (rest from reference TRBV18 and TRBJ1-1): NAGVMQNPRHLVRRRGQEARLRCSPMKGHSHVYWYRQLPEEGLKFMVYLQKENIIDESGMPKERFSAEFPKEGPSILRIQQVVRGDSAAYFCASSPLQGARTEAFFGQGTRLTVV.